This T cell receptor (beta chain) was obtained from a study of T cells expressing NK-cell markers. About the research overall: Cells sorted as CD3+CD56+NKG2C+, CD3+CD56+NKG2C- and CD3+CD56-NKG2C+ T cells supplied the TCR beta repertoires. Sequenced donors, eight in total, included seven who were HCMV-seropositive and one who was seronegative.

Notes on this clonotype: The antigen remains undetermined.

From the 5' RACE reads, TCRdb lists one entry per CDR3 protein and no DNA. This sample's table has over 350,000 distinct CDR3 sequences. Study-level results: Of the CD8+ T cell pool in several donors, roughly 1.0-8% was accounted for by dominant NKG2C+ clonotypes. For a few donors, these clonotypes were likewise the leading ones in the CD3+CD56-NKG2C+ fraction.

The CDR3 spans 15 residues. The V gene's germline CDR1 is DFQATT and CDR2 SNEGSKA (reference sequence). This chain uses TRBV20-1 with TRBJ1-5; the TCRdb D gene call, TRBD1, has no DNA to confirm it. The TCR sequence derives from a woman aged 45-65 years in good health. Sequencing was performed on blood T cells: a sorted CD56 or NKG2C T cell subset, CD4+ or CD8+ T cells, or bulk PBMC T cells (not recorded which). The CDR3: CSATGTDYSNQPQHF.